One and the same sample provided the 15 T cell receptor beta chains below, sequenced in a study of blood T cell repertoires in COVID-19. TCRdb keeps only in-frame clones here, not all; method: immunoSEQ multiplex PCR. The sample records fewer than 300,000 clones, over 75% being singletons. The sample consisted of PBMCs or T cells enriched from blood (not recorded which). These receptors were collected from a woman aged 30 to 39 who had recovered from COVID-19.

The genes are TRBV7-3 and TRBJ2-1, with TRBD2 matching over 13 bases. The trim removed 4 bases at V and 1 base at J, leaving 10 bases unmatched. CDR3 length: 19 amino acids. Germline assignment: CDR1 SGHTA and CDR2 FQGTGA. CDR3: CASSSRGLAGVRSYNEQFF. The CDR3 nucleotides read TGTGCCAGCAGCTCCCGAGGACTAGCGGGAGTCCGTTCCTACAATGAGCAGTTCTTC.

The rearrangement links TRBV11-2 to TRBJ2-1, with TRBD1 matching 7 bases. The CDR3 runs 18 residues. Germline CDR1 and CDR2: SGHAT and FQNNGV. With V trimmed by 4 bases and J by 3 bases, 15 bases remained unmatched. This CDR3 reads CASSSMAGETGIYNEQFF. The CDR3 DNA sequence: TGTGCCAGCAGCTCGATGGCTGGCGAGACAGGGATCTACAATGAGCAGTTCTTC.

V is TRBV5-3 and J is TRBJ2-7, with TRBD2 as a possible D gene (5 bases). TRBV5-3 belongs to the ORF category, with a function that is uncertain. The CDR3 has 15 residues. V lost 4 bases and J lost 2, with 16 bases in between. CDR3 region: CARSAGERPPYEQYF. CDR3 sequence (DNA): TGTGCCAGAAGCGCCGGGGAGCGTCCCCCCTACGAGCAGTACTTC.

The CDR3 coding sequence is TGCGCCAGCAGCTTGGGCGGGACAGCGAACACCGGGGAGCTGTTTTTT. Its translation is CASSLGGTANTGELFF. This chain links TRBV5-1 with TRBJ2-2; D may be TRBD1 (7 bases). V lost 0 bases to trimming and J lost 0 bases, with 9 bases between them. Germline CDR1 SGHRS, CDR2 YFSETQ. The CDR3 loop spans 16 amino acids.

The rearrangement joins TRBV6-6 to TRBJ1-3; TRBD1 agrees at 7 bases. The length of the CDR3 is 14 residues. V was pared by 5 bases and J by 2 bases, with 3 bases of the junction left unmatched. Germline V gene sequence: CDR1 MNHNY, CDR2 SVGAGI (reference sequence). The CDR3, as DNA: TGTGCCAGCAGTGACAGGGACCCTGGAAACACCATATATTTT. Translation gives CASSDRDPGNTIYF.

The V call is TRBV2, the J call TRBJ2-2; 10 bases fit TRBD1. The V and J ends lost 6 bases and 6 bases, in that order; junction bases with no gene match: 19. Germline V gene sequence: CDR1 SNHLY, CDR2 FYNNEI. CDR3 size: 19 residues. The CDR3 spells CASSPGTGASGSGSGELFF. The CDR3 region has the DNA TGTGCCAGCAGCCCCGGGACAGGGGCTAGCGGTTCGGGTTCCGGGGAGCTGTTTTTT.

The rearrangement uses TRBV4-3 and TRBJ1-4; D possibly corresponds to TRBD1 (6 bases). Germline-derived CDR1 and CDR2 are LGHNA and YSLEER. CDR3 length: 17 amino acids. V lost 0 bases to trimming and J lost 10 bases, with 21 bases between them. In nucleotides, the CDR3 is TGCGCCAGCAGCCAAGATGACCCAGACAGGTTATTATCAAAACTGTTTTTT. It encodes CASSQDDPDRLLSKLFF.

This chain joins TRBV25-1 and TRBJ1-2, with D unclear. V was shortened by 4 bases and J by 0 bases, with 3 bases between the two germline ends. Germline lookup yields CDR1 MGHDK and CDR2 SYGVNS. This CDR3 has 12 residues. Here the CDR3 reads CASSAANYGYTF. In DNA, the CDR3 is TGTGCCAGCAGTGCAGCTAACTATGGCTACACCTTC.

The rearrangement links TRBV1 to TRBJ1-4; the D call in the table, TRBD1, was not verified against the DNA. TRBV1 is annotated as a pseudogene. CDR3 size: 18 residues. The DNA for the CDR3 is TGCACCAGCAGCCAAGAGGGTAGTGGGGACAGGGGGAATGAAAAACTGTTTTTT. Amino acids: CTSSQEGSGDRGNEKLFF.

The rearrangement links TRBV7-9 to TRBJ1-5, with 8 bases aligning to TRBD1. Trimming took 5 bases from V and 5 from J; bases not matched to a gene: 5. CDR3 length: 14 residues. CDR1 SEHNR and CDR2 FQNEAQ come from the germline V gene (reference sequence). CDR3 nucleotide sequence: TGTGCCAGCAGCCTGACAGGGGAGCATCAGCCCCAGCATTTT. It yields the protein CASSLTGEHQPQHF. Looking up the rest from reference TRBV7-9 and TRBJ1-5 gives the full variable domain: DTGVSQNPRHKITKRGQNVTFRCDPISEHNRLYWYRQTLGQGPEFLTYFQNEAQLEKSRLLSDRFSAERPKGSFSTLEIQRTEQGDSAMYLCASSLTGEHQPQHFGDGTRLSIL.

The V gene is TRBV7-9, the J gene TRBJ2-7; TRBD2 matches 15 bases. Germline V gene sequence: CDR1 SEHNR, CDR2 FQNEAQ (reference sequence). Germline trimming cut 5 bases from V and 4 bases from J; bases unmatched to any gene: 12. This CDR3 comprises 18 residues. CDR3: CASSTGLAGGQIWYEQYF. CDR3 DNA: TGTGCCAGCAGCACCGGACTAGCGGGAGGGCAGATTTGGTACGAGCAGTACTTC. The full variable domain, in which reference TRBV7-9 and TRBJ2-7 provide the parts outside the CDR3, is DTGVSQNPRHKITKRGQNVTFRCDPISEHNRLYWYRQTLGQGPEFLTYFQNEAQLEKSRLLSDRFSAERPKGSFSTLEIQRTEQGDSAMYLCASSTGLAGGQIWYEQYFGPGTRLTVT.

The rearrangement joins TRBV6-4 to TRBJ1-2; TRBD1 might be the D (6 bases). Trimming cost V 6 bases and J 3 bases, with 17 bases left between them. Germline CDR1 is MRHNA and CDR2 is SNTAGT. This CDR3 is built from 15 residues. The CDR3: CASREEDRKYYGYTF. In nucleotides, the CDR3 is TGTGCCAGCAGGGAGGAGGACAGAAAATACTATGGCTACACCTTC.

This sequence joins TRBV11-2 and TRBJ2-1, with no clear D. With 4 bases removed from V and 4 bases from J, the gap between germline ends came to 11 bases. Germline V gene sequence: CDR1 SGHAT, CDR2 FQNNGV. The length of the CDR3 is 14 residues. DNA for the CDR3: TGTGCCAGCAGCTCCGCTGACTGGTACAATGAGCAGTTCTTC. It encodes CASSSADWYNEQFF. Complete variable domain (other parts from reference TRBV11-2 and TRBJ2-1): EAGVAQSPRYKIIEKRQSVAFWCNPISGHATLYWYQQILGQGPKLLIQFQNNGVVDDSQLPKDRFSAERLKGVDSTLKIQPAKLEDSAVYLCASSSADWYNEQFFGPGTRLTVL.

The CDR3 region has the DNA TGTGCCAGCCAGACCAGGACAGGGGATTCTGGCTACACCTTC. It yields the protein CASQTRTGDSGYTF. The chain is built from TRBV25-1 and TRBJ1-2; 9 bases agree with TRBD1. CDR1 and CDR2 from the germline V gene are MGHDK and SYGVNS. This CDR3 contains 14 residues. The ends lost 8 bases at V and 7 bases at J; junction bases unmatched: 11.

J is TRBJ2-1 and V is TRBV6-1; 8 bases align to TRBD1. Germline V gives CDR1 MNHNS, CDR2 SASEGT. The CDR3 extends over 15 amino acids. The V and J ends lost 3 bases and 0 bases, in that order; junction bases with no gene match: 1. The CDR3: CASSDGQGSYNEQFF. The CDR3 coding sequence is TGTGCCAGCAGTGACGGACAGGGCTCCTACAATGAGCAGTTCTTC.